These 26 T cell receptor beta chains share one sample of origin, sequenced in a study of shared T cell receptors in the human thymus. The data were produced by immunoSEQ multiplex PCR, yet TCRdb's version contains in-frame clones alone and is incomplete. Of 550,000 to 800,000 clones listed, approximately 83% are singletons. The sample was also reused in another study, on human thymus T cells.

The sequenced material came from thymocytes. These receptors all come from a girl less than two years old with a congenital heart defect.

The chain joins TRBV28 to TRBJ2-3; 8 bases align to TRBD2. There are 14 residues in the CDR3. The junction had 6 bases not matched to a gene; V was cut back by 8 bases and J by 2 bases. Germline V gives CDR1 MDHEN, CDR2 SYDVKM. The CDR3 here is CASLAGKNTDTQYF. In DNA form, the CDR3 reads TGTGCCAGCTTAGCGGGGAAGAACACAGATACGCAGTATTTT.

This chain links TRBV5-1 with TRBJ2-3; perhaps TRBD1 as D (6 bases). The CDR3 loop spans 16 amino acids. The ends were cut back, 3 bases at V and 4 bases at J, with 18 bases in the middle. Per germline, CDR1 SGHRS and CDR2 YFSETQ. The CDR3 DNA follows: TGCGCCAGCAGCTCGATAGGGGGTTTGTGCCCAGATACGCAGTATTTT. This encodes CASSSIGGLCPDTQYF.

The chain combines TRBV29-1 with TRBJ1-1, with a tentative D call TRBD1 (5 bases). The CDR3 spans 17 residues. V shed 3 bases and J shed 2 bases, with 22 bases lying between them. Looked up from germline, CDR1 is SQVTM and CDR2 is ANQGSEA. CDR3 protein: CSVEASGVEESNTEAFF. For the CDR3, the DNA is TGCAGCGTTGAGGCGTCGGGGGTAGAGGAATCCAACACTGAAGCTTTCTTT.

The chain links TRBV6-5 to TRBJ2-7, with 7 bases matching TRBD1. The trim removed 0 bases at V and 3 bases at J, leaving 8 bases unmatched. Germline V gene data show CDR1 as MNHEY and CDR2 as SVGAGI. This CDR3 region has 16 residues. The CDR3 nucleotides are TGTGCCAGCAGTTACTCGGGGGACAGAGACGACTACGAGCAGTACTTC. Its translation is CASSYSGDRDDYEQYF.

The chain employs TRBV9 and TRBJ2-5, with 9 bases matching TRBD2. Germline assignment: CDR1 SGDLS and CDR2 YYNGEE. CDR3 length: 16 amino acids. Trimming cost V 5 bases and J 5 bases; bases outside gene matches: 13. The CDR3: CASSLRGGPSRETQYF. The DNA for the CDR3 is TGTGCCAGCAGTCTGCGGGGGGGCCCGTCAAGGGAGACCCAGTACTTC.

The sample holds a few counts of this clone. In DNA form, the CDR3 reads TGTGCCAGCAGCTCCGGCGGGCATCAGCCCCAGCATTTT. Amino acids: CASSSGGHQPQHF. V gene TRBV5-4 combines with J gene TRBJ1-5, with D unresolved. CDR3 length equals 13 residues. The germline CDR1 and CDR2 sequences are SGHNT and YYREEE (reference sequence). Trimming shortened V by 3 bases and J by 5 bases, and 9 bases separated the two germline ends.

The CDR3 DNA reads TGTGCCAGCAGCAAAGCTCGGGGGTCCCCCTACATGGCCGGGGAGCTGTTTTTT. The encoded protein is CASSKARGSPYMAGELFF. This chain connects TRBV21-1 to TRBJ2-2; the table's D call, TRBD2, has no DNA check behind it. TRBV21-1 is a known pseudogene. The CDR3 is made up of 18 amino acids.

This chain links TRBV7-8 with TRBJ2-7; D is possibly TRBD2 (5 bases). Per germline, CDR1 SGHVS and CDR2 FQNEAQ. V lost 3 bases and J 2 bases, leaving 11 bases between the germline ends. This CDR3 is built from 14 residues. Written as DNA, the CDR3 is TGTGCCAGCAGCTTTACGGGATACCCCTACGAGCAGTACTTC. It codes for CASSFTGYPYEQYF. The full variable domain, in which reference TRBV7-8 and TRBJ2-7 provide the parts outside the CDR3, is GAGVSQSPRYKVAKRGQDVALRCDPISGHVSLFWYQQALGQGPEFLTYFQNEAQLDKSGLPSDRFFAERPEGSVSTLKIQRTQQEDSAVYLCASSFTGYPYEQYFGPGTRLTVT.

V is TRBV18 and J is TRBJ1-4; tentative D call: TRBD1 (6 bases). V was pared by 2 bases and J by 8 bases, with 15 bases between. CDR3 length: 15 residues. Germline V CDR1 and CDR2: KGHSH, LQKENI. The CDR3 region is CASSPYVGQGEKLFF. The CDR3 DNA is TGTGCCAGCTCACCATATGTAGGCCAGGGGGAAAAACTGTTTTTT.

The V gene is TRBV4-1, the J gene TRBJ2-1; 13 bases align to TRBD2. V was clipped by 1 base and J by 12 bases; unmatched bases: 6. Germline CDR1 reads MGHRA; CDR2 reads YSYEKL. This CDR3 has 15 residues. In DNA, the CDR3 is TGCGCCAGCAGCCAAGGACTAGCGGGGGGATACGGGCAGTTCTTC. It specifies CASSQGLAGGYGQFF.

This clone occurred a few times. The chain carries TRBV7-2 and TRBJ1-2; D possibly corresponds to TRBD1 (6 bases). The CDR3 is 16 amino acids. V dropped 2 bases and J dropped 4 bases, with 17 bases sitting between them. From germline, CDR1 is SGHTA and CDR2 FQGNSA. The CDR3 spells CASSLTPDRDIYGYTF. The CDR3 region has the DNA TGTGCCAGCAGCTTAACCCCCGACCGGGACATCTATGGCTACACCTTC.

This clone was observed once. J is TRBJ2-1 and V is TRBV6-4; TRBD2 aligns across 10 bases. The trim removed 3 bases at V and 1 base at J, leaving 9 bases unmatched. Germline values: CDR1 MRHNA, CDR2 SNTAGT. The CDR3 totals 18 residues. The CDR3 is CASSDTTSGGDSYNEQFF. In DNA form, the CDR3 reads TGTGCCAGCAGTGATACAACAAGCGGGGGGGATTCCTACAATGAGCAGTTCTTC.

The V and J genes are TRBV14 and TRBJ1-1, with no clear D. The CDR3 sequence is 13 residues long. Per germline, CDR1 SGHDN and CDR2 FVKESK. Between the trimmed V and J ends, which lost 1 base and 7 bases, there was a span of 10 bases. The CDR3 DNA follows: TGTGCCAGCAGCCAAGGGGAGACGGGTGAAGCTTTCTTT. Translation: CASSQGETGEAFF.

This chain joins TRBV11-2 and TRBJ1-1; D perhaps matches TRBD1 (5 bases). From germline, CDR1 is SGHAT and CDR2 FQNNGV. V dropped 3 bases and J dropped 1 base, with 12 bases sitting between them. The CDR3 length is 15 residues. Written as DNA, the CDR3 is TGTGCCAGCAGCTTGGTCGGCAGGGCGAACACTGAAGCTTTCTTT. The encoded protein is CASSLVGRANTEAFF.

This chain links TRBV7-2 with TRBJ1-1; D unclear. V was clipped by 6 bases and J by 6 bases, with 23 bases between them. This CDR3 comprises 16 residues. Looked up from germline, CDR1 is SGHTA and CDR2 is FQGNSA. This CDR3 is CASSATTGVGHAEAFF. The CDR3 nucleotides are TGTGCCAGCAGTGCGACTACTGGCGTTGGGCACGCTGAAGCTTTCTTT.

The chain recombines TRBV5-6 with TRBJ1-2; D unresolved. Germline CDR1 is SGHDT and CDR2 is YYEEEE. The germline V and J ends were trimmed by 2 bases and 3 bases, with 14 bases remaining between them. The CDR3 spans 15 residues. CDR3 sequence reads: CASSFGGGCHYGYTF. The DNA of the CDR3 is TGTGCCAGCAGCTTTGGAGGAGGGTGTCACTATGGCTACACCTTC.

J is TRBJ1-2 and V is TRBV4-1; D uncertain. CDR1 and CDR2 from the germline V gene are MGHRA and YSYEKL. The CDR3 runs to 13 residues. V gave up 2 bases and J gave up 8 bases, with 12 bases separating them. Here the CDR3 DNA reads TGCGCCAGCAGCCAACCTGGTCAGAAGGGCTACACCTTC. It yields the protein CASSQPGQKGYTF.

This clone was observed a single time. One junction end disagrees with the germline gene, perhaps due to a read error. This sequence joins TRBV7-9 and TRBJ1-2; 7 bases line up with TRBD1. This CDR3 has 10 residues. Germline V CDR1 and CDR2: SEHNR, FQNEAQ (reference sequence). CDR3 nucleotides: TGTGCCAGCAGCTTAGAGGCAGGGGGCTTC. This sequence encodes CASSLEAGGF.

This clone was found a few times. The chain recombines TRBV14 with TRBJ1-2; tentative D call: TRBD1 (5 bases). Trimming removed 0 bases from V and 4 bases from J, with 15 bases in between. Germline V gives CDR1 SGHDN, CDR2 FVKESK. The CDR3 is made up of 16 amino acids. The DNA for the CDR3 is TGTGCCAGCAGCCAAGAAAAAGACAGTCTCTCCTATGGCTACACCTTC. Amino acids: CASSQEKDSLSYGYTF. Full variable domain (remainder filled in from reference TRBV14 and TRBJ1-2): EAGVTQFPSHSVIEKGQTVTLRCDPISGHDNLYWYRRVMGKEIKFLLHFVKESKQDESGMPNNRFLAERTGGTYSTLKVQPAELEDSGVYFCASSQEKDSLSYGYTFGSGTRLTVV.

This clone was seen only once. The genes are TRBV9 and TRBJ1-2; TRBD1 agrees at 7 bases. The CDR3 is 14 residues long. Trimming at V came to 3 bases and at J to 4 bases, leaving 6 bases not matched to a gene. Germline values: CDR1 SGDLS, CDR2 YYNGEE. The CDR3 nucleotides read TGTGCCAGCAGCGGTCCGGGACAGTTCTATGGCTACACCTTC. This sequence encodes CASSGPGQFYGYTF. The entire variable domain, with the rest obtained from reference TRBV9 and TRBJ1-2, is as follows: DSGVTQTPKHLITATGQRVTLRCSPRSGDLSVYWYQQSLDQGLQFLIQYYNGEERAKGNILERFSAQQFPDLHSELNLSSLELGDSALYFCASSGPGQFYGYTFGSGTRLTVV.

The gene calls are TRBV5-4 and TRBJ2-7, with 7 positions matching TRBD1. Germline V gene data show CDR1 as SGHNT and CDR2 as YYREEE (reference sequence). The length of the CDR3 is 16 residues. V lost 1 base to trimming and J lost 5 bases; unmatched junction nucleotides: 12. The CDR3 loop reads CASSLYKGANPHEQYF. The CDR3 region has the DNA TGTGCCAGCAGCTTGTATAAGGGGGCGAACCCCCACGAGCAGTACTTC.

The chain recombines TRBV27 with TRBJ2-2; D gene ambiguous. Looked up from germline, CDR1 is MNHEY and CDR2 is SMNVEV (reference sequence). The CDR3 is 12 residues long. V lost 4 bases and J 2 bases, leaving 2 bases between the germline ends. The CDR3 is CASSSNTGELFF. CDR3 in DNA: TGTGCCAGCAGTTCTAACACCGGGGAGCTGTTTTTT.

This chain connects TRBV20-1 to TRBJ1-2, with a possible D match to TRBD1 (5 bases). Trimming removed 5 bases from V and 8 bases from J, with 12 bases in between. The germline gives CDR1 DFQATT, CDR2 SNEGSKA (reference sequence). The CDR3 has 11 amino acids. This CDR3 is CSAPGSEGYTF. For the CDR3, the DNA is TGCAGTGCTCCAGGGTCAGAGGGCTACACCTTC.

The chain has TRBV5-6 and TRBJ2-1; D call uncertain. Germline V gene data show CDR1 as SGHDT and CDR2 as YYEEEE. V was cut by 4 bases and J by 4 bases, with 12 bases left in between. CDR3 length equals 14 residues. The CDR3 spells CASSALNMYNEQFF. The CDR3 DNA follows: TGTGCCAGCAGCGCGTTAAATATGTACAATGAGCAGTTCTTC.

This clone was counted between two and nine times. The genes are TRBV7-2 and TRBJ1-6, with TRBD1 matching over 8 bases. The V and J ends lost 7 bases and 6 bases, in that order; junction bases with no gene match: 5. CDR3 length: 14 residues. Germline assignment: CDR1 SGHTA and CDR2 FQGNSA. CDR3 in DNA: TGTGCCAGCACCTGGGGACAGGCTAATTCACCCCTCCACTTT. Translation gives CASTWGQANSPLHF.

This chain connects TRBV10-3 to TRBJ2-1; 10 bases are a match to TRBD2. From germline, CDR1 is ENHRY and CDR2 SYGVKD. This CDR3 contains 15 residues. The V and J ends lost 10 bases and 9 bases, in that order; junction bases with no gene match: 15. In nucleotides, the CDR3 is TGTGCCACCAGGGCGGGGACTAGCGTGTTTCGTGAGCAGTTCTTC. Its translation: CATRAGTSVFREQFF.